These T cell receptor beta chains were read from a single sample in a study of cytomegalovirus exposure and HLA in healthy donors. The data were produced by immunoSEQ multiplex PCR, yet TCRdb's version contains in-frame clones alone and is incomplete. The sample consists of around 100,000 clones, roughly 70% of them appearing once. The sample consisted of PBMCs. All receptors derive from a man aged 40-49 years in good health and CMV-seropositive. Each CDR3 is given with its conserved first and last residue. D genes are given only for firm matches. Size is omitted from some rows. Given values are once, few, many or a class for expanded clones.

v_call,clone_size,d_call,j_call,cdr3_nt,cdr3_aa
TRBV19,.,.,TRBJ2-5,TGTGCCAGTAGTCCGACGGGACAAGAGACCCAGTACTTC,CASSPTGQETQYF
TRBV28,.,.,TRBJ2-7,TGTGCCAGCAGTAAGGGGCCCTACGAGCAGTACTTC,CASSKGPYEQYF
TRBV9,.,.,TRBJ2-3,TGTGCCAGCAGCGTACCAGGCACAGATACGCAGTATTTT,CASSVPGTDTQYF
TRBV28,.,TRBD1,TRBJ1-5,TGTGCCAGCAGTTCGTATTCGGGACAGGGAAATCAGCCCCAGCATTTT,CASSSYSGQGNQPQHF
TRBV29-1,.,TRBD1,TRBJ2-2,TGCAGCGTTTCTGACAGGGTCCAAGCCACCGGGGAGCTGTTTTTT,CSVSDRVQATGELFF
TRBV7-9,once,TRBD2,TRBJ2-3,TGTGCCAGCAGCTTTCAAGCGGGAGGGAGAACAGATACGCAGTATTTT,CASSFQAGGRTDTQYF
TRBV5-4,.,.,TRBJ2-5,TGTGCCAGCAGCTTTCCCCGAGGGGAGGCAGAGACCCAGTACTTC,CASSFPRGEAETQYF
TRBV2,.,TRBD2,TRBJ2-1,TGTGCCGCCTGGACTAGAAGGGGCAATGAGCAGTTCTTC,CAAWTRRGNEQFF
TRBV29-1,once,TRBD2,TRBJ2-4,TGCAGCGTTGAAGATCCCGGGAGGGCTGAAAACATTCAGTACTTC,CSVEDPGRAENIQYF
TRBV4-2,few,TRBD2,TRBJ2-1,TGTGCCAGCAGCCAAGATGGGGCGGGAGCGACAAATGAGCAGTTCTTC,CASSQDGAGATNEQFF
TRBV9,.,TRBD2,TRBJ2-1,TGTGCCAGCAGTGAGGGGACTAGCGGGATTTACAATGAGCAGTTCTTC,CASSEGTSGIYNEQFF
TRBV5-8,.,.,TRBJ1-2,TGTGCCAGCAGCAGATCAGGTTTTGGCTACACCTTC,CASSRSGFGYTF
TRBV4-1,few,TRBD1,TRBJ2-7,TGCGCCAGCAGCCAAGCCTTGACAGGGGCCTCCTACGAGCAGTACTTC,CASSQALTGASYEQYF
TRBV6-5,.,TRBD1,TRBJ1-2,TGTGCCAGCAGGGACAGGGGTGGGAGCTACACCTTC,CASRDRGGSYTF
TRBV19,many,TRBD2,TRBJ2-1,TGTGCCAGTAATACAGGACTAGCGGGAGGGTTAGGTGAGCAGTTCTTC,CASNTGLAGGLGEQFF
TRBV19,.,TRBD1,TRBJ1-2,TGTGCCAGTAGTCCGCGACAGGGGGCGGCTGGCTACACCTTC,CASSPRQGAAGYTF
TRBV7-2,few,.,TRBJ1-1,TGTGCCAGCAGCTTAGACAGGGAGACTGAAGCTTTCTTT,CASSLDRETEAFF
TRBV6-1,few,TRBD1,TRBJ1-1,TGTGCCAGCAGTGGATCCGGGACAGGGGAGGGCTTGGAAGCTTTCTTT,CASSGSGTGEGLEAFF
TRBV30,few,.,TRBJ1-1,TGTGCCTGGAGCGCCGGGATCATGAACACTGAAGCTTTCTTT,CAWSAGIMNTEAFF
TRBV7-8,.,.,TRBJ2-7,TGTGCCAGCAGCTCAGCCTGGGGCTCAAAGAGCTCCTACGAGCAGTACTTC,CASSSAWGSKSSYEQYF
TRBV9,.,.,TRBJ1-2,TGTGCCAGCAGCGTAAACCAAGACGGCAACCACTATTACTATGGCTACACCTTC,CASSVNQDGNHYYYGYTF
TRBV2,.,TRBD1,TRBJ1-2,TGTGCCAGCAGTTTCGGACAGGGGGATGGCTACACCTTC,CASSFGQGDGYTF
TRBV9,once,.,TRBJ2-3,TGTGCCAGCAGCGTAGGTGTGACTCCCACAGATACGCAGTATTTT,CASSVGVTPTDTQYF
TRBV10-3,.,.,TRBJ1-2,TGTGCCATCAGGTCCCGGGGAGGACGGCCCTCCTATGGCTACACCTTC,CAIRSRGGRPSYGYTF
TRBV4-3,.,.,TRBJ2-4,TGCGCCAGCAGCCACCCTCGCGTGTCCAAAAACATTCAGTACTTC,CASSHPRVSKNIQYF
TRBV4-1,.,TRBD1,TRBJ1-2,TGCGCCAGCAGCCAAGAAGGGGGCGGAAACTATGGCTACACCTTC,CASSQEGGGNYGYTF
TRBV7-3,.,.,TRBJ1-1,TGTGCCAGCAGCTCGACAGCCATGAACACTGAAGCTTTCTTT,CASSSTAMNTEAFF
TRBV28,few,TRBD1,TRBJ1-1,TGTGCCATCGTAGGACAGGGGATCACTGAAGCTTTCTTT,CAIVGQGITEAFF
TRBV7-2,few,.,TRBJ2-3,TGTGCCAGCAGCTCGGACAGAAACCTTTGGGATACGCAGTATTTT,CASSSDRNLWDTQYF
TRBV25-1,.,.,TRBJ2-1,TGTGCCAGCAGACCCCCGAGCGACGTCGAGCAGTTCTTC,CASRPPSDVEQFF
TRBV4-3,.,.,TRBJ2-7,TGCGCCAGCAGCCAAGATCAGTGGGCAGCCTCCTACGAGCAGTACTTC,CASSQDQWAASYEQYF
TRBV5-1,.,.,TRBJ2-7,TGCGCCAGCAGCTTGGCAGGGGTGGGCGAGCAGTACTTC,CASSLAGVGEQYF
TRBV7-3,.,TRBD1,TRBJ2-1,TGTGCCAGCAGCCCGACAGGGGGCCTGTGGAATGAGCAGTTCTTC,CASSPTGGLWNEQFF
TRBV30,.,.,TRBJ2-4,TGTGCCTGGAATACTCTCAGGGTATCCACGGCGTCGGGTAAAAACATTCAGTACTTC,CAWNTLRVSTASGKNIQYF
TRBV5-1,.,.,TRBJ1-4,TGCGCCAGCAGCTTGGTGGCAGGGCTTGAAAAACTGTTTTTT,CASSLVAGLEKLFF
TRBV11-2,.,TRBD1,TRBJ1-2,TGTGCCAGCAGCTTAGCTCCCCGGACAGGGCATAACTATGGCTACACCTTC,CASSLAPRTGHNYGYTF
TRBV28,.,TRBD2,TRBJ2-7,TGTGCCAGCATGGCGGGAGGACCACGCTACGAGCAGTACTTC,CASMAGGPRYEQYF
TRBV18,few,.,TRBJ2-6,TGTGCCAGCTCACCACAGAGCTCTGGGGCCAACGTCCTGACTTTC,CASSPQSSGANVLTF
TRBV29-1,.,.,TRBJ1-1,TGCAGCGTTGCCTTCTTTTCCAGGATAGGCACTGAAGCTTTCTTT,CSVAFFSRIGTEAFF
TRBV19,.,TRBD1,TRBJ1-1,TGTGCCAGTAGTACGACAGGGGGGACTGAAGCTTTCTTT,CASSTTGGTEAFF
TRBV7-9,.,TRBD2,TRBJ2-2,TGTGCCAGCAGCGGCCTGGGACTAGCGGGAGCCGGGGAGCTGTTTTTT,CASSGLGLAGAGELFF
TRBV19,.,.,TRBJ1-1,TGTGCCAGTAGTGGGGGGGCGTACACTGAAGCTTTCTTT,CASSGGAYTEAFF
TRBV6-5,.,.,TRBJ2-2,TGTGCCAGCAGTTACCCCAGGGCCGGGGAGCTGTTTTTT,CASSYPRAGELFF
TRBV5-8,.,TRBD1,TRBJ2-5,TGTGCCAGCAGTAGAGGACAGGGTAGTCAAGAGACCCAGTACTTC,CASSRGQGSQETQYF
TRBV7-8,.,TRBD1,TRBJ2-1,TGTGCCAGCAGCGTGACAGGGTCCTACAATGAGCAGTTCTTC,CASSVTGSYNEQFF
TRBV4-1,.,TRBD1,TRBJ2-3,TGCGCCAGCAGCCGCCGGGACAGGGGCACAGATACGCAGTATTTT,CASSRRDRGTDTQYF
TRBV28,.,.,TRBJ1-1,TGTGCCAGCAGGTACAGGGCCGGAAACACTGAAGCTTTCTTT,CASRYRAGNTEAFF
TRBV19,.,.,TRBJ2-2,TGTGCCAGTAAAGGACAGCGGAACACCGGGGAGCTGTTTTTT,CASKGQRNTGELFF
TRBV20-1,.,TRBD1,TRBJ1-2,TGCAGTGTGGGACAGGGGCATGGCTACACCTTC,CSVGQGHGYTF
TRBV5-1,.,.,TRBJ2-3,TGCGCCAGCAGCTTGCAAAGCGGACCAGATACGCAGTATTTT,CASSLQSGPDTQYF
TRBV9,.,.,TRBJ2-1,TGTGCCAGCAGCGTAGCTCCAGGGGATGAGCAGTTCTTC,CASSVAPGDEQFF
TRBV6-5,.,.,TRBJ2-2,TGTGCCAGCAGTCGACTACCGAACACCGGGGAGCTGTTTTTT,CASSRLPNTGELFF
TRBV19,.,TRBD1,TRBJ2-1,TGTGCCAGTAGTATTGCACAGGGGGGTCTTACGTACAATGAGCAGTTCTTC,CASSIAQGGLTYNEQFF
TRBV18,.,TRBD2,TRBJ2-1,TGTGCCAGCTCACCAGCTGGGACTAGCGGGGGAAACTACAATGAGCAGTTCTTC,CASSPAGTSGGNYNEQFF
TRBV29-1,.,TRBD1,TRBJ2-5,TGCAGCGTGCAGGGGGCAGGAGAGACCCAGTACTTC,CSVQGAGETQYF
TRBV28,.,TRBD2,TRBJ2-7,TGTGCCAGCAGTTACCCTAGCGGAGTACCCGGCGAGCAGTACTTC,CASSYPSGVPGEQYF
TRBV30,.,.,TRBJ1-2,TGTGCCTGGAGTATCGGGGGGGCCGATGTGGGAGGCTACACCTTC,CAWSIGGADVGGYTF
TRBV4-3,.,TRBD1,TRBJ1-2,TGCGCCAGCAGTCGGGACAGAACTAACTATGGCTACACCTTC,CASSRDRTNYGYTF
TRBV5-5,.,TRBD1,TRBJ1-2,TGTGCCAGCAGCTTCGGACAGGGAAGCGGCTACACCTTC,CASSFGQGSGYTF